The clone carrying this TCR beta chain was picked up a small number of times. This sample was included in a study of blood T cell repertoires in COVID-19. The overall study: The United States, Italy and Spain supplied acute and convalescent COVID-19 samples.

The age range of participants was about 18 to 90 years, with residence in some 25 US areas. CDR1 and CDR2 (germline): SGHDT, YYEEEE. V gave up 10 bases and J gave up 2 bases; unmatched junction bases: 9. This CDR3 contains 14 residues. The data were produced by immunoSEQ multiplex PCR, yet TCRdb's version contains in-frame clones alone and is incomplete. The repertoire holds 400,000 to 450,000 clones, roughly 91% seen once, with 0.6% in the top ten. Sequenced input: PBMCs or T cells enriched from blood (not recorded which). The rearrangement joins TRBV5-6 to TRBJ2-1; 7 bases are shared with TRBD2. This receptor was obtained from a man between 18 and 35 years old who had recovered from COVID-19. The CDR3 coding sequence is TGTGCCGGAACGAAGAGCGGGACCTACAATGAGCAGTTCTTC. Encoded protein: CAGTKSGTYNEQFF.